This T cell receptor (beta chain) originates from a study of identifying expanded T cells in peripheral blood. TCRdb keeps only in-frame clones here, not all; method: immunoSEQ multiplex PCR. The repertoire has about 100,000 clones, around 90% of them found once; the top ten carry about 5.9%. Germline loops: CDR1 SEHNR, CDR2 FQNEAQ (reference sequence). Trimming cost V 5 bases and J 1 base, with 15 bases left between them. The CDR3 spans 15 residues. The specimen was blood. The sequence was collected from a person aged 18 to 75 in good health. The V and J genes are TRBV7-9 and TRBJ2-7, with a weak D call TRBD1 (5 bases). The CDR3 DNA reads TGTGCCAGCAGCCCCGGGCTTAAGGGGTCCTACGAGCAGTACTTC. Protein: CASSPGLKGSYEQYF.